This is a list of T cell receptor beta chains from one sample in a study of OX40 agonist ivuxolimab in advanced cancers. TCRdb keeps only in-frame clones here, not all; method: immunoSEQ multiplex PCR. Of some 86,000 clones listed, roughly 91% are singletons. This specimen was CD4+ or CD8+ T cells sorted from blood, taken in a trial of the OX40 agonist ivuxolimab. The receptor set was obtained from an adult with an advanced solid tumor such as melanoma, head and neck, liver or kidney cancer. Each CDR3 is given with its conserved first and last residue. D genes are given only for firm matches.

V	J	D	DNA	CDR3
TRBV6-1	TRBJ1-4	.	TGTGCCAGCAGTGTCTTGACAACTAATGAAAAACTGTTTTTT	CASSVLTTNEKLFF
TRBV28	TRBJ1-5	.	TGTGCCAGCAGTGCCCTGTGGGGGTATCAGCCCCAGCATTTT	CASSALWGYQPQHF
TRBV30	TRBJ1-2	.	TGTGCCTGGAGGGCTAACTATGGCTACACCTTC	CAWRANYGYTF
TRBV4-1	TRBJ2-5	.	TGCGCCAGCAGCCAAGATAAGGGAACAGGGATACAAGAGACCCAGTACTTC	CASSQDKGTGIQETQYF
TRBV29-1	TRBJ1-1	.	TGCAGCGTTGCCACTAGGACTGAAGCTTTCTTT	CSVATRTEAFF
TRBV5-1	TRBJ2-2	.	TGCGCCAGCCGTACACCGGGACTTTACACCGGGGAGCTGTTTTTT	CASRTPGLYTGELFF
TRBV27	TRBJ1-1	.	TGTGCCAGCAGTCCCCGACCCAAGATGAACACTGAAGCTTTCTTT	CASSPRPKMNTEAFF
TRBV28	TRBJ1-5	.	TGTGCCAGCAGTTGGGCTCGGGCCCAGCATTTT	CASSWARAQHF
TRBV2	TRBJ1-5	.	TGTGCCAGCAGTGAAACCGGGGATCGGAATCAGCCCCAGCATTTT	CASSETGDRNQPQHF
TRBV29-1	TRBJ1-1	.	TGCAGCGCCCAGGACGGGGCGGTAGCTTTCTTT	CSAQDGAVAFF
TRBV11-2	TRBJ1-3	.	TGTGCCAGCAGCTTATCGGTGACACTTCTCTCTGGAAACACCATATATTTT	CASSLSVTLLSGNTIYF
TRBV6-5	TRBJ2-1	.	TGTGCCAGCAGCACTCCGACAGGGAGGGGTAGGCAGTTCTTC	CASSTPTGRGRQFF
TRBV4-1	TRBJ2-1	.	TGCGCCAGCAGCCTACATAGGGGTTACAATGAGCAGTTCTTC	CASSLHRGYNEQFF
TRBV11-2	TRBJ2-5	.	TGTGCCAGCAGTCGCCTACCCCGAGAGACCCAGTACTTC	CASSRLPRETQYF
TRBV18	TRBJ1-2	.	TGTGCCAGCTCACCAGGGGATGGCTACACCTTC	CASSPGDGYTF
TRBV11-3	TRBJ1-1	.	TGTGCCAGCAGCTTAGATATGGGTACTGAAGCTTTCTTT	CASSLDMGTEAFF
TRBV2	TRBJ2-4	.	TGTGCCAGCAGTGGAGGGGTAAACATTCAGTACTTC	CASSGGVNIQYF
TRBV28	TRBJ2-1	.	TGTGCCAGCAGTTTCCAGGGGAGGGACTACAATGAGCAGTTCTTC	CASSFQGRDYNEQFF
TRBV28	TRBJ2-5	.	TGTGCCAGCAGTGCGCTCCCCGCCCGAGGGCACCAAGAGACCCAGTACTTC	CASSALPARGHQETQYF
TRBV5-1	TRBJ2-3	.	TGCGCCAGCAGCCCCGTGGGTTGGGGGGGGCCTAGCACAGATACGCAGTATTTT	CASSPVGWGGPSTDTQYF
TRBV5-1	TRBJ2-5	.	TGCGCCAGCAGCTTGCGGGAGACCCAGTACTTC	CASSLRETQYF
TRBV21-1	TRBJ2-2	.	TGTGCCAGCAGCAAGAAACAGGACCTCCCGAACACCGGGGAGCTGTTTTTT	CASSKKQDLPNTGELFF
TRBV6-4	TRBJ2-1	TRBD2	TGTGCCAGCAGTGACTCTAGCGGGGGGGCCAATGAGCAGTTCTTC	CASSDSSGGANEQFF
TRBV5-1	TRBJ1-3	.	TGCGCCAGCAGACGGACTGACTCTGGAAACACCATATATTTT	CASRRTDSGNTIYF
TRBV5-1	TRBJ1-6	TRBD1	TGCGCCAGCAGCTTGGACGAAGCGGGACAGGGAAATTCACCCCTCCACTTT	CASSLDEAGQGNSPLHF